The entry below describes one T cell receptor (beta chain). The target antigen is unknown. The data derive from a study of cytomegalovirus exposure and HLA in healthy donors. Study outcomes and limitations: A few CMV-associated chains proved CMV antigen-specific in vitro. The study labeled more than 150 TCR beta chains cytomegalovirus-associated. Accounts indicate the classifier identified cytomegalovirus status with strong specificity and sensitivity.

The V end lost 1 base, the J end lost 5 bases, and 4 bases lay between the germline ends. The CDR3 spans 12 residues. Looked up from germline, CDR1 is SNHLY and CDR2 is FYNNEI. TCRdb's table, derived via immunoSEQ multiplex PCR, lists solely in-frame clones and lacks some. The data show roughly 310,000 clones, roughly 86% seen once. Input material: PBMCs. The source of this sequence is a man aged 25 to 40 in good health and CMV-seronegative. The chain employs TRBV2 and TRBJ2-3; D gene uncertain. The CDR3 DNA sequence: TGTGCCAGCAGTGAAGACAGAGATACGCAGTATTTT. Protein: CASSEDRDTQYF. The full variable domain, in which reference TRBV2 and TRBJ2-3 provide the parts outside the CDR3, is EPEVTQTPSHQVTQMGQEVILRCVPISNHLYFYWYRQILGQKVEFLVSFYNNEISEKSEIFDDQFSVERPDGSNFTLKIRSTKLEDSAMYFCASSEDRDTQYFGPGTRLTVL.